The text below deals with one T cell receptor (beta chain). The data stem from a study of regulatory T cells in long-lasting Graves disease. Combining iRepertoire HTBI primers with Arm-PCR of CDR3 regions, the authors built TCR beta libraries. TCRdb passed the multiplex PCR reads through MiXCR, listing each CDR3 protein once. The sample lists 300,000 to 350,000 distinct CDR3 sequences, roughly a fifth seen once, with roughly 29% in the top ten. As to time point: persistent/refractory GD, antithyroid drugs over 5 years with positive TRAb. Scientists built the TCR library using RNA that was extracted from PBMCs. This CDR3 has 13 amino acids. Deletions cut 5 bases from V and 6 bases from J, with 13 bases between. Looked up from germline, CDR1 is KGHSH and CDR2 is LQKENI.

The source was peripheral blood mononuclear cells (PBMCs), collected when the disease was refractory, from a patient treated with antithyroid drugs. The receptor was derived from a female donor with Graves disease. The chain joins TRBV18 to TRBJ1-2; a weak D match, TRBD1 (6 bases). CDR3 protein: CASSTGAGHGYTF. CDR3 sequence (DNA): TGTGCCAGCTCAACGGGGGCTGGGCATGGCTACACCTTC.